The 3 T cell receptor beta chains below all came from one sample that was sequenced in a study of regulatory T cells in long-lasting Graves disease. Combining iRepertoire HTBI primers with Arm-PCR of CDR3 regions, the authors built TCR beta libraries. In TCRdb, the multiplex PCR reads were re-called with MiXCR into one record per CDR3 protein. The repertoire holds hundreds of thousands of distinct CDR3 sequences, with about 15% as singletons. The time point was: newly diagnosed GD, antithyroid drugs for less than 3 months. From PBMCs, RNA was extracted and then used to make the TCR library. The same sample was also studied in work on T cells in Graves' hyperthyroidism and ophthalmopathy.

The sample was peripheral blood mononuclear cells (PBMCs), taken at new diagnosis, from a patient treated with antithyroid drugs. These receptors all come from a woman aged 40-65 years with Graves disease.

This clonotype appeared many times. This CDR3 is CASSLDPREVTEAFF. The CDR3 bases are TGTGCCAGCAGCTTAGATCCCCGGGAGGTCACTGAAGCTTTCTTT. The genes are TRBV11-3 and TRBJ1-1, with no clear D. Trimming cost V 0 bases and J 4 bases, with 12 bases left between them. This CDR3 is 15 amino acids long. Germline lookup yields CDR1 SGHNT and CDR2 YENEEA.

This clonotype came up a few times. The chain joins TRBV6-1 to TRBJ1-1, with D hard to call. V was pared by 0 bases and J by 5 bases, with 10 bases between. The CDR3 consists of 14 residues. CDR1 MNHNS and CDR2 SASEGT come from the germline V gene. The CDR3 loop reads CASSEARPKTEAFF. CDR3 nucleotides: TGTGCCAGCAGTGAAGCGCGACCGAAGACTGAAGCTTTCTTT.

At least ten counts were recorded for this clonotype. The genes are TRBV2 and TRBJ2-1, with a tentative D call TRBD2 (6 bases). Germline CDR1 SNHLY, CDR2 FYNNEI. Trimming took off 6 bases at V and 8 bases at J, with 20 bases between the two ends. The length of the CDR3 is 15 residues. CDR3 DNA: TGTGCCAGCAGGAGGAGGGACTTCCCGGGGGATGAGCAGTTCTTC. Amino acid sequence: CASRRRDFPGDEQFF.